This T cell receptor (beta chain) derives from a study of OX40 agonist ivuxolimab in advanced cancers. Across the whole study: Aged roughly 20 to 85 with a mean of approximately 60 years, they were around 83% male.

Between the trimmed V and J ends, which lost 4 bases and 0 bases, there was a span of 7 bases. This CDR3 spans 13 amino acids. CDR1 and CDR2 from the germline V gene are SGHDN and FVKESK. Sequencing was performed with immunoSEQ multiplex PCR; in TCRdb, only in-frame clones are kept and a portion is missing. There are some 19,000 clones in the sample; roughly 91% occur only once, and approximately 50% lies in the top ten. The chain combines TRBV14 with TRBJ2-7; D is ambiguous. This material consisted of CD4+ or CD8+ T cells sorted from blood, taken in a trial of the OX40 agonist ivuxolimab. The sequence was obtained from an adult with an advanced solid tumor such as melanoma, head and neck, liver or kidney cancer. The CDR3 loop is CASSPTASYEQYF. The CDR3 DNA reads TGTGCCAGCAGCCCCACAGCCTCCTACGAGCAGTACTTC.